This record covers a single TCR beta chain. Its antigen remains unidentified. The data derive from a study of cytomegalovirus exposure and HLA in healthy donors. Study-wide results and caveats: Earlier findings revealed that most TCR beta V segments proved productive either about 87% or about 30% of the time. CMV serostatus was the only recorded immune exposure for donors.

Germline V gene sequence: CDR1 SGHRS, CDR2 YFSETQ. The CDR3 consists of 15 residues. Trimming cost V 0 bases and J 5 bases, with 14 bases left between them. The PCR was carried out with 60 Vbeta primers and 13 Jbeta primers. Profiled with immunoSEQ multiplex PCR; TCRdb holds only in-frame clones, not every one. The table includes about 120,000 clones, roughly 80% detected once. The source material was PBMCs. This TCR came from a woman in her thirties or forties in good health and CMV-seropositive. The chain links TRBV5-1 to TRBJ2-5, with D maybe TRBD2 (7 bases). CDR3 DNA: TGCGCCAGCAGCTTGGCTCCAGGGGAGGGGGAGACCCAGTACTTC. It translates to CASSLAPGEGETQYF.